What follows are 24 T cell receptor beta chains derived from one specimen sequenced in a study of post-analysis software for immune sequencing data. Study findings and constraints: Higher frequency in patients than in controls was seen for about five TRBV segments, with TRBV5-6, TRBV5-1 and TRBV20-1 among them.

The TCR beta cDNA libraries contained unique molecular identifiers. TCRdb re-derived calls from the PCR reads in MiXCR, one entry per CDR3 protein. The sample holds roughly 540,000 distinct CDR3 sequences, about a third seen once. For these receptors, no antigen is known. Input material: blood. The receptor set was obtained from a girl aged 2-17 years with multiple sclerosis.

The gene calls are TRBV6-1 and TRBJ2-5, with D unclear. V shed 1 base and J shed 0 bases, with 6 bases lying between them. CDR1 is MNHNS, CDR2 SASEGT, per germline. The CDR3 extends over 14 amino acids. The CDR3 region is CASSEVRYQETQYF. The CDR3 DNA is TGTGCCAGCAGTGAAGTCAGGTACCAAGAGACCCAGTACTTC.

The chain combines TRBV20-1 with TRBJ1-5, with D possibly matching TRBD1 (5 bases). The germline gives CDR1 DFQATT, CDR2 SNEGSKA (reference sequence). V lost 4 bases and J lost 4, with 11 bases in between. The CDR3 covers 13 residues. For the CDR3, the DNA is TGCAGTGCTACCCACGGGGGAAATCAGCCCCAGCATTTT. This encodes CSATHGGNQPQHF.

The chain has TRBV29-1 and TRBJ1-1, with D possibly TRBD1 on 6 matching bases. The CDR3 is made up of 15 amino acids. CDR1 SQVTM and CDR2 ANQGSEA come from the germline V gene. V dropped 3 bases and J dropped 11 bases, with 25 bases sitting between them. The CDR3 protein is CSVDQYVGGARGAFF. The CDR3 DNA sequence: TGCAGCGTTGACCAATACGTTGGGGGGGCGCGTGGGGCTTTCTTT.

This clonotype was recorded a few times. The rearrangement joins TRBV5-1 to TRBJ2-7; D possibly uses TRBD1 or TRBD2 (5 bases each). This CDR3 is built from 15 residues. V dropped 5 bases and J dropped 0 bases, with 15 bases sitting between them. Germline V gene lookup returns CDR1 SGHRS and CDR2 YFSETQ. The CDR3 here is CASSELGVSSYEQYF. Here the CDR3 DNA reads TGCGCCAGCAGTGAACTGGGGGTAAGCTCCTACGAGCAGTACTTC.

The rearrangement uses TRBV29-1 and TRBJ1-3; D gene unclear. The CDR3 loop spans 14 amino acids. V lost 7 bases and J 0 bases, leaving 13 bases between the germline ends. Germline values: CDR1 SQVTM, CDR2 ANQGSEA. CDR3: CSAKRSLSGNTIYF. DNA for the CDR3: TGCAGCGCCAAAAGGTCCCTCTCTGGAAACACCATATATTTT.

V is TRBV12-3 or TRBV12-4 and J is TRBJ2-1, with TRBD1 matching 7 bases. The V segment lost 6 bases and the J segment 8 bases; nucleotides outside the gene matches: 4. The CDR3 has 12 residues. In DNA form, the CDR3 reads TGTGCCAGCAGGCCGCAGGGGGATGAGCAGTTCTTC. Its translation: CASRPQGDEQFF.

DNA for the CDR3: TGTGCCAGCAGCCCTCCGTCTACCATGAACACTGAAGCTTTCTTT. This gives the protein CASSPPSTMNTEAFF. This sequence joins TRBV7-8 and TRBJ1-1; D unclear. The germline V and J ends were trimmed by 5 bases and 0 bases, with 13 bases remaining between them. The CDR3 totals 15 residues. The germline gives CDR1 SGHVS, CDR2 FQNEAQ.

V and J are TRBV10-3 and TRBJ1-1; TRBD1 matches at 7 bases. The CDR3 runs 13 residues. Trimming removed 6 bases from V and 6 bases from J; junction bases left unmatched: 7. Germline assignment: CDR1 ENHRY and CDR2 SYGVKD. The CDR3 protein is CAIRREGAAEAFF. CDR3 DNA: TGTGCCATCAGAAGGGAGGGGGCCGCTGAAGCTTTCTTT.

The chain recombines TRBV28 with TRBJ2-6; 7 positions agree with TRBD1. Germline CDR1 MDHEN, CDR2 SYDVKM. J lost 1 base, V lost 5 bases, and 5 bases had no gene match. This CDR3 spans 16 amino acids. The CDR3 DNA is TGTGCCAGCAGTCCTGACAGGGTGTCTGGGGCCAACGTCCTGACTTTC. Translation: CASSPDRVSGANVLTF.

This clonotype has a handful of counts. The chain links TRBV7-3 to TRBJ2-3; TRBD2 might be the D (6 bases). Trimming removed 5 bases at V and 0 bases at J, with 12 bases between. Per the germline V gene, CDR1 is SGHTA and CDR2 is FQGTGA. This CDR3 region has 15 residues. CDR3 amino acids: CASSPSGRSTDTQYF. The CDR3, as DNA: TGTGCCAGCAGCCCCAGCGGGCGGAGCACAGATACGCAGTATTTT.

This clonotype has a handful of counts. This chain links TRBV7-2 with TRBJ2-1, with 15 bases aligning to TRBD2. Germline trimming cut 4 bases from V and 8 bases from J; bases unmatched to any gene: 9. CDR1 SGHTA and CDR2 FQGNSA come from the germline V gene. This CDR3 is 17 amino acids long. The CDR3 sequence is CASSSGLAGGRLHEQFF. The CDR3 DNA sequence: TGTGCCAGCAGCTCCGGACTAGCGGGGGGGAGACTACATGAGCAGTTCTTC.

This clonotype has just a few counts. The chain is built from TRBV27 and TRBJ2-7; perhaps TRBD2 as D (6 bases). The CDR3 spans 14 residues. Germline values: CDR1 MNHEY, CDR2 SMNVEV (reference sequence). V dropped 9 bases and J dropped 3 bases, with 18 bases sitting between them. CDR3 nucleotide sequence: TGTGCCAGTAGGTATTCCCTAGCGAGCTACGAGCAGTACTTC. It is translated as CASRYSLASYEQYF.

The chain couples TRBV10-3 to TRBJ2-1; 10 bases match TRBD1. Germline CDR1 and CDR2: ENHRY and SYGVKD. The CDR3 loop spans 15 amino acids. After removal of 6 bases from V and 0 bases from J, the junction contained 2 bases not matched to a gene. CDR3 residues: CAIRGQGSSYNEQFF. The CDR3 DNA follows: TGTGCCATCAGGGGACAGGGGAGCTCCTACAATGAGCAGTTCTTC.

This clonotype came up a few times. V is TRBV9 and J is TRBJ2-5; 14 nucleotides agree with TRBD2. Germline V CDR1 and CDR2: SGDLS, YYNGEE. Trimming removed 0 bases from V and 5 bases from J; junction bases left unmatched: 6. The CDR3 extends over 17 amino acids. This CDR3 is CASSVAWTSGGLETQYF. CDR3 nucleotide sequence: TGTGCCAGCAGCGTAGCTTGGACTAGCGGGGGGTTGGAGACCCAGTACTTC.

The table lists this clonotype with a few counts. V is TRBV24-1 and J is TRBJ1-2; D is unclear. V lost 0 bases and J 8 bases, leaving 9 bases between the germline ends. The germline V gene encodes CDR1 KGHDR and CDR2 SFDVKD. This CDR3 has 13 residues. CDR3 in DNA: TGTGCCACCAGTGATTTGGAGAATTGGGGCTACACCTTC. It encodes CATSDLENWGYTF.

At least ten counts were recorded for this clonotype. The gene calls are TRBV20-1 and TRBJ2-3; no clear D. V was trimmed by 0 bases and J by 6 bases, leaving 10 bases between them. From germline, CDR1 is DFQATT and CDR2 SNEGSKA (reference sequence). This CDR3 contains 13 residues. The CDR3 loop reads CSARDPLSDTQYF. The DNA for the CDR3 is TGCAGTGCTAGAGATCCCCTCTCCGATACGCAGTATTTT.

To note about this clonotype: At one end the junction does not follow the germline gene, possibly because of a read error. The chain carries TRBV20-1 and TRBJ1-4; D may be TRBD1 (5 bases). Germline assignment: CDR1 DFQATT and CDR2 SNEGSKA (reference sequence). The CDR3 is 13 residues long. CDR3 protein: CSARDQGTEKLFF. The CDR3 DNA reads TGCAGTGCCAGAGATCAGGGAACGGAAAAACTGTTTTTT.

V and J are TRBV12-3 or TRBV12-4 and TRBJ1-1, with D possibly matching TRBD1 (6 bases). Trimming took off 4 bases at V and 3 bases at J, with 24 bases between the two ends. The CDR3 runs to 18 residues. DNA of the CDR3: TGTGCCAGCAGTTCACCCAATCGGACAGAGAGTCAGGACACTGAAGCTTTCTTT. It specifies CASSSPNRTESQDTEAFF.

The chain is built from TRBV5-6 and TRBJ2-5, with 8 bases identical to TRBD2. CDR1 SGHDT and CDR2 YYEEEE come from the germline V gene. The CDR3 is 16 amino acids. V trimming: 4 bases; J trimming: 2 bases; junction bases outside the gene matches: 10. DNA for the CDR3: TGTGCCAGCAGCAAGTGGGGACTAGGGTCGCAAGAGACCCAGTACTTC. Protein sequence: CASSKWGLGSQETQYF.

There are many counts of this clonotype. DNA for the CDR3: TGTGCCAGCAGTCGTGCCCGAGAGACCCAGTACTTC. Translation: CASSRARETQYF. This chain links TRBV12-3 or TRBV12-4 with TRBJ2-5; no firm D call. V was clipped by 5 bases and J by 4 bases, with 8 bases between them. CDR3 length: 12 residues.

The chain is built from TRBV29-1 and TRBJ2-3; D unresolved. The germline V gene encodes CDR1 SQVTM and CDR2 ANQGSEA. V was pared by 4 bases and J by 3 bases, with 14 bases between. The CDR3 consists of 14 residues. The CDR3 protein is CSVGGTTRTDTQYF. CDR3 DNA: TGCAGCGTTGGGGGTACCACAAGGACAGATACGCAGTATTTT.

The chain uses TRBV20-1 and TRBJ2-5; 13 nucleotides line up with TRBD2. Looked up from germline, CDR1 is DFQATT and CDR2 is SNEGSKA (reference sequence). The CDR3 is made up of 15 amino acids. V was clipped by 6 bases and J by 5 bases; unmatched bases: 9. The CDR3 DNA reads TGCAGTGCACCACTAGCGGGGGGGCCGAGGGAGACCCAGTACTTC. Protein product: CSAPLAGGPRETQYF.

The chain joins TRBV5-1 to TRBJ2-5, with D perhaps matching TRBD2 (7 bases). V was shortened by 2 bases and J by 2 bases, with 19 bases between the two germline ends. CDR1 is SGHRS, CDR2 YFSETQ, per germline. The CDR3 extends over 17 amino acids. The CDR3, as DNA: TGCGCCAGCAGCTTCGTCAGTGGGGGGGGCCAACAAGAGACCCAGTACTTC. It codes for CASSFVSGGGQQETQYF.

This clonotype was recorded a few times. V usage is TRBV20-1 and J usage is TRBJ1-1; D may be TRBD1 (6 bases). The CDR3 consists of 12 residues. Germline V gives CDR1 DFQATT, CDR2 SNEGSKA (reference sequence). V was shortened by 5 bases and J by 5 bases, with 12 bases between the two germline ends. CDR3 sequence: CSAPQGGTEAFF. In nucleotides, the CDR3 is TGCAGTGCTCCACAGGGAGGTACTGAAGCTTTCTTT.